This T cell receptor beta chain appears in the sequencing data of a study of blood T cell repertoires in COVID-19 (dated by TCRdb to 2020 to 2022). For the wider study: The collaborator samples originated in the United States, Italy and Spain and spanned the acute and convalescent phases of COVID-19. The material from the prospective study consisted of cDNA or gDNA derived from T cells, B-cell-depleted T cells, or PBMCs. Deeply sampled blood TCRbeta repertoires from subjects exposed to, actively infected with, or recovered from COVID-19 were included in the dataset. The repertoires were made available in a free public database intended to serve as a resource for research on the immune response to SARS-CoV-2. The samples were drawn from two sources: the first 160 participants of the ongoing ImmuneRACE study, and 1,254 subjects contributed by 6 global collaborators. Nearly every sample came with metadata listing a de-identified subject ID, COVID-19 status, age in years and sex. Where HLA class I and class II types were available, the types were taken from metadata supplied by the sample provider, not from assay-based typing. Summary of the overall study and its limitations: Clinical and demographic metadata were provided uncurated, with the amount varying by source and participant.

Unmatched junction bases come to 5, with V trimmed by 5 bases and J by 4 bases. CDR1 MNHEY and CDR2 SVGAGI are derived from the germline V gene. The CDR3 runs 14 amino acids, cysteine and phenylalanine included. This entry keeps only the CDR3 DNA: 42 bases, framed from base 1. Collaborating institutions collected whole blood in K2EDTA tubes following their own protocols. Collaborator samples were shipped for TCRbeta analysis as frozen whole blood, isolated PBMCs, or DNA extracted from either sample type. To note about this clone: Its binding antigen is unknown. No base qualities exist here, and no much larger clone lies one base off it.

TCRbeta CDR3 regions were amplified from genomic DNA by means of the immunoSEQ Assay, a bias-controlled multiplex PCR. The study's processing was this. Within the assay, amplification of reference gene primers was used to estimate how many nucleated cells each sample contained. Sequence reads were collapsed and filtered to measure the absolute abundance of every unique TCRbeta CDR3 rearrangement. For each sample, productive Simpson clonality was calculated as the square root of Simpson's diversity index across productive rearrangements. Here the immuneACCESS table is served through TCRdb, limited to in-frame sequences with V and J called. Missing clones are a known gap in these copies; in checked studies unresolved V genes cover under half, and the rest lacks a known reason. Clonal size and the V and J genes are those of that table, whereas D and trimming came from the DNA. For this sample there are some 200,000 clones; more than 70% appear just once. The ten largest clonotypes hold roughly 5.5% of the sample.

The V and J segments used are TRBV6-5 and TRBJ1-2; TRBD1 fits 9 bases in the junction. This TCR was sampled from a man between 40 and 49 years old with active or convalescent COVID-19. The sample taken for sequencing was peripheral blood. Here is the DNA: TGTGCCAGCAGTATTGGACAGGGGACCTATGGCTACACCTTC. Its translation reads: CASSIGQGTYGYTF.